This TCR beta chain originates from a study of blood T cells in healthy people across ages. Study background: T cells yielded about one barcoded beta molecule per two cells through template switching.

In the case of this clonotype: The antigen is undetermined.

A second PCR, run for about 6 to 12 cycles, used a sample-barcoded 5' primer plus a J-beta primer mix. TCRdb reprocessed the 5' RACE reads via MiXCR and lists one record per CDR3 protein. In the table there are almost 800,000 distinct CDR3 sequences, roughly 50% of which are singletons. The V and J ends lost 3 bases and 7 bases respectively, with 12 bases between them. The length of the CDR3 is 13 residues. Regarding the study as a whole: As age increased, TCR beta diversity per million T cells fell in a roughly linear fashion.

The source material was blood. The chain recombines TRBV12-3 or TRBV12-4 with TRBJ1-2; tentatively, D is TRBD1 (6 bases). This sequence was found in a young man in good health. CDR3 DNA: TGTGCCAGCAGTTTCGGACAGCTGGGTGGCTACACCTTC. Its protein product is CASSFGQLGGYTF.